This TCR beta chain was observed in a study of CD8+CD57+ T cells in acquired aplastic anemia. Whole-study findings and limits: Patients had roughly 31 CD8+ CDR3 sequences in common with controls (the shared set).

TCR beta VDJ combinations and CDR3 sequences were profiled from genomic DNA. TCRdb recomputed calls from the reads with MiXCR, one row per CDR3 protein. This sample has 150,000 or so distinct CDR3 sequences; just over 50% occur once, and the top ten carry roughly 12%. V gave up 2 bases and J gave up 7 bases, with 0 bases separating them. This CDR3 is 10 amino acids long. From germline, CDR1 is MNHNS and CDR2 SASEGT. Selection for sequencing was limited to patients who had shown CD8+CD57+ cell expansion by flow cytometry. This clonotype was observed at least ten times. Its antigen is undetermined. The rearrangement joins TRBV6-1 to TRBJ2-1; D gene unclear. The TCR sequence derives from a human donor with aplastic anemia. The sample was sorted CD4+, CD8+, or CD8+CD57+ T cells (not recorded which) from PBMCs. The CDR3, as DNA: TGTGCCAGCAGTGAAAATGAGCAGTTCTTC. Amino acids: CASSENEQFF.